This T cell receptor (beta chain) comes out of a study of T-cell memory formation after mild COVID-19. This CDR3 is 15 amino acids long. Trimming cost V 2 bases and J 8 bases; bases outside gene matches: 7. This clonotype was observed a few times. 5'RACE with constant-segment primers built TCRalpha and TCRbeta cDNA libraries with UMIs. MiXCR was run by TCRdb on the 5' RACE reads, yielding one entry per CDR3 protein. The sample shows 200,000 to 250,000 distinct CDR3 sequences, 9.4% of them seen only once. Sequences were obtained from PBMCs or a T cell subset sorted from them (not recorded which). This receptor was identified in a man younger than 35 who had mild COVID-19 (a few samples of this study predate the infection). Cell type and time point are not known. The chain couples TRBV12-3 or TRBV12-4 to TRBJ2-1; 9 positions agree with TRBD1. CDR3 loop: CASSLRQGVSDEQFF. The CDR3, as DNA: TGTGCCAGCAGTTTAAGACAGGGGGTCAGCGATGAGCAGTTCTTC.